A few counts support the clone carrying this T cell receptor (beta chain). The sample originates from a study of blood T cells in healthy people across ages. CDR1 is LGHNA, CDR2 YSLEER, per germline. Trimming pared 3 bases from V and 8 bases from J, leaving 16 bases between. The CDR3 length is 14 residues. PCR was performed a second time for 7 to 11 cycles using a sample-barcoded 5' primer and a J-beta primer mix. TCRdb re-called the 5' RACE reads through MiXCR, storing one row per CDR3 protein. The sample records about 1,800,000 distinct CDR3 sequences, roughly 30% being singletons. V and J are TRBV4-3 and TRBJ1-1; D is possibly TRBD1 (5 bases). The receptor was derived from a woman aged 25 to 39 in good health. The sample taken for sequencing was blood. The CDR3 bases are TGCGCCAGCAGCCAGGGGCTAAGGGGTACAGAAGCTTTCTTT. Translation gives CASSQGLRGTEAFF.